This T cell receptor (beta chain) was obtained from a study of vaccination effects on CD4 cells after COVID-19. Study context: It was a median of 72 days after the second dose that post-vaccine samples were obtained.

Overall study findings and caveats: Healthy vaccinees' vaccine-induced clones included only 1 of 255 cross-reacting with common cold coronaviruses.

Libraries were prepared by immunoSEQ multiplex PCR; TCRdb keeps only in-frame clonotypes and omits some of them. Of fewer than 40,000 clones in the sample, roughly four fifths are singletons; the top ten hold approximately 2%. CDR1 and CDR2 from the germline V gene are MDHEN and SYDVKM. The CDR3 consists of 14 residues. J was trimmed by 2 bases and V by 7 bases; bases with no gene match: 5. Expansion with viral peptide pools was applied to antigen-specific CD4+ T cells by the ViraFEST assay prior to sequencing. With approximately ten days of culture completed, CD4+ T cells were isolated. Two doses of either BNT162b2 or mRNA-1273 were given to each participant. The culture medium for a few million PBMC per well included around 9 IU/ml IL-2 and 9 to 10 ug/ml peptides. Comment on this clone: Its antigen is still unknown.

The sequence derives from a human donor who received a COVID-19 vaccine. Some clones in this sample may be carry-over from other donors' samples. J is TRBJ1-3 and V is TRBV28; 7 bases line up with TRBD1. Sequenced material: CD4+ T cells from PBMCs cultured with HCoV-NL63 spike peptides, taken after COVID-19 vaccination. The CDR3 DNA is TGTGCCAGCACCGCAGGGGGAACTGGAAACACCATATATTTT. This codes for CASTAGGTGNTIYF.